The clone carrying this TCR beta chain has ten or more counts. As yet, its antigen is unknown. From RNA transcripts, TCR beta CDR3 regions were amplified. The HTBI primer set drove a first-round RT-PCR of the TCR CDR3. MiXCR, run by TCRdb on the multiplex PCR reads, gives a single entry per CDR3 protein. The sample includes around 760,000 distinct CDR3 sequences, around 40% of them seen just once. Patients were aged 18 to 65, had disease duration under 2 months, and had newly diagnosed hyperthyroidism. The CDR3 spans 15 residues. Germline V gene sequence: CDR1 LNHDA, CDR2 SQIVND (reference sequence). V was trimmed by 5 bases and J by 4 bases, leaving 17 bases between them. The record originates from a study of T cells in Graves' hyperthyroidism and ophthalmopathy. Overall study: Peripheral blood was drawn at first diagnosis, prior to all treatment. Broader study findings: Most expanded thyroid clonotypes above 0.001 recurred in blood. Stable hyperthyroidism was told apart from ophthalmopathy by a model built on 13 V-J features.

Material: blood. The chain links TRBV19 to TRBJ1-2, with TRBD1 as a possible D gene (6 bases). The receptor comes from a woman between 40 and 55 years old with Graves' hyperthyroidism. The DNA for the CDR3 is TGTGCCAGTAGTCTGGGACAATCGCGAATCTATGGCTACACCTTC. Amino acids: CASSLGQSRIYGYTF. Complete variable domain (other parts from reference TRBV19 and TRBJ1-2): DGGITQSPKYLFRKEGQNVTLSCEQNLNHDAMYWYRQDPGQGLRLIYYSQIVNDFQKGDIAEGYSVSREKKESFPLTVTSAQKNPTAFYLCASSLGQSRIYGYTFGSGTRLTVV.